This TCR beta chain is from a study of CD8+ T cells in alopecia areata. General study points: Sequencing of scalp samples also includes resident alphabeta T cells from normal skin. Within the top 100, expanded CD8+ clones significantly decreased with tofacitinib, as did scalp clonality.

Treatment specified: oral pan-JAK inhibitor, 5-10 mg twice daily. Specimens obtained from alopecia areata patients comprised lesional scalp punch biopsies and peripheral blood. Following RNA extraction, reverse transcription yielded cDNA that acted as the sequencing template. TCRdb keeps only in-frame clones here, not all; method: immunoSEQ multiplex PCR. Of around 270,000 clones listed, 58% were seen once; the top ten hold more than 1.5%. Concerning this clone: Its antigen is not identified.

The CDR3 is 13 residues long. Trimming removed 0 bases from V and 5 bases from J, with 10 bases in between. From germline, CDR1 is GTSNPN and CDR2 SVGIG (reference sequence). The V gene is TRBV30, the J gene TRBJ2-5; a weak D match, TRBD2 (5 bases). The sequence came from a human donor with alopecia areata. The specimen comprised CD4+ T cells sorted from blood, sampled at week 24, from a patient treated with tofacitinib. This chain's CDR3 is CAWSVRGTETQYF. The CDR3 nucleotides are TGTGCCTGGAGTGTACGGGGAACGGAGACCCAGTACTTC.